Listed below are T cell receptor beta chains from one sample, sequenced in a study of CD8 T cells in Susac syndrome. TCRdb reprocessed the immunoSEQ multiplex PCR reads with MiXCR, giving one entry per CDR3 protein. The table shows roughly 200,000 distinct CDR3 sequences, with over 85% occurring only once. The sample consisted of CD4+ T cells from PBMCs. The origin of the receptors is a human donor in good health. Each CDR3 is given with its conserved first and last residue. The D gene is left open where the match is weak. A clone size is listed for some rows: how often the clone was seen (once, few, many), or a class if it is expanded.

V	size	J	D	DNA	CDR3
TRBV7-2	.	TRBJ1-2	.	TGTGCCAGCAGCTTAAGTGTCAGCCTAGCTAACTATGGCTACACCTTC	CASSLSVSLANYGYTF
TRBV12-3/TRBV12-4	.	TRBJ2-3	TRBD2	TGTGCCAGCAGTTTAGGGGTGCGGGGGGGCGCAGATACGCAGTATTTT	CASSLGVRGGADTQYF
TRBV27	.	TRBJ1-3	TRBD1	TGTGCCAGCAGTTTCAGGGGGCCCGGAAACACCATATATTTT	CASSFRGPGNTIYF
TRBV7-3	few	TRBJ1-2	.	TGTGCCAGCAGCTCGTCCGGTGGGGACTATGGCTACACCTTC	CASSSSGGDYGYTF
TRBV6-5	.	TRBJ2-7	.	TGTGCCAGCAGTCTAACCGGGACCTTCTACGAGCAGTACTTC	CASSLTGTFYEQYF
TRBV7-9	.	TRBJ2-3	TRBD1	TGTGCCAGCAACGAAAGACAGGGGACAGATACGCAGTATTTT	CASNERQGTDTQYF
TRBV12-3/TRBV12-4	.	TRBJ1-2	.	TGTGCCAGCAGGATGGGACCGAACTATGGCTACACCTTC	CASRMGPNYGYTF
TRBV12-3/TRBV12-4	.	TRBJ1-5	TRBD1	TGTGCCAGCACCCCCAACAGGGGGAGGCAGCCCCAGCATTTT	CASTPNRGRQPQHF
TRBV7-2	.	TRBJ2-7	TRBD2	TGTGCCAGCAGCTTAAGCGGGGGTTACGGCTACTACGAGCAGTACTTC	CASSLSGGYGYYEQYF
TRBV29-1	.	TRBJ1-4	TRBD1	TGCAGCGTGGCAACAGGGGGGACTAATGAAAAACTGTTTTTT	CSVATGGTNEKLFF
TRBV7-9	.	TRBJ1-2	.	TGTGCCAGCAGCTTGGCGGGACGGACACCTAACTATGGCTACACCTTC	CASSLAGRTPNYGYTF
TRBV5-4	.	TRBJ2-5	TRBD1	TGTGCCAGCAGCTTAGGGACAGTGGGCCAAGAGACCCAGTACTTC	CASSLGTVGQETQYF
TRBV29-1	.	TRBJ1-2	.	TGCAGCGTCGCCCTTTCCTATGGCTACACCTTC	CSVALSYGYTF
TRBV5-8	.	TRBJ2-1	.	TGTGCCAGCAGCTTGGGCCGAACCTCCTACAATGAGCAGTTCTTC	CASSLGRTSYNEQFF
TRBV2	.	TRBJ1-3	.	TGTGCCAGCAGCGACAACTCTGGAAACACCATATATTTT	CASSDNSGNTIYF
TRBV28	.	TRBJ1-6	.	TGTGCCAGCAGTTCCAGGACAGTCTCTTCACCCCTCCACTTT	CASSSRTVSSPLHF
TRBV12-3/TRBV12-4	.	TRBJ2-2	.	TGTGCCAGCAGTTCAGGGTCCGGGGAGCTGTTTTTT	CASSSGSGELFF
TRBV25-1	.	TRBJ1-1	.	TGTGCCAGCAGCAGGCCGTTGGGTGCTGAAGCTTTCTTT	CASSRPLGAEAFF
TRBV25-1	.	TRBJ2-5	.	TGTGCCAGCAGAGGGAGGCAGACCCAGTACTTC	CASRGRQTQYF
TRBV20-1	.	TRBJ2-2	.	TGCAGTGCACGCTTTGCCACCGGGGAGCTGTTTTTT	CSARFATGELFF
TRBV30	.	TRBJ1-2	.	TGTGCCTGGAGCAGGACATCTAACTATGGCTACACCTTC	CAWSRTSNYGYTF
TRBV5-1	.	TRBJ2-3	.	TGCGCCAGCAGCTTGGGGACTCTCACAGATACGCAGTATTTT	CASSLGTLTDTQYF
TRBV5-1	.	TRBJ2-7	.	TGCGCCAGCAGCTTGACAGGGATCTCCTACGAGCAGTACTTC	CASSLTGISYEQYF
TRBV29-1	.	TRBJ2-7	.	TGCAGCGTTGACACGGGGGCCTACGAGCAGTACTTC	CSVDTGAYEQYF
TRBV20-1	.	TRBJ2-5	.	TGCAGTGCTAGAGAAACAGGGCGCGGGGGTCGAGAGACCCAGTACTTC	CSARETGRGGRETQYF
TRBV5-1	.	TRBJ2-7	TRBD1	TGCGCCAGCAGCATGTCCAACAGGGGGAGCTCCTACGAGCAGTACTTC	CASSMSNRGSSYEQYF
TRBV25-1	.	TRBJ2-1	.	TGTGCCAGCAGCGGGGACGGCTACAATGAGCAGTTCTTC	CASSGDGYNEQFF